Following are 13 T cell receptor beta chains from one sample sequenced in a study of early T cells in non-severe SARS-CoV-2 infection. Using its own MiXCR run on the 5' RACE reads, TCRdb lists one record per CDR3 protein. The sample records tens of thousands of distinct CDR3 sequences, around 5.7% being singletons. The specimen comprised whole blood, sampled at baseline. The origin of the receptors is an adult who was a healthcare worker with PCR-confirmed SARS-CoV-2 infection or an uninfected control (not recorded which).

This clonotype has more than one count but fewer than ten. The chain carries TRBV10-3 and TRBJ2-5; D unclear. The CDR3 has 12 residues. The germline CDR1 and CDR2 sequences are ENHRY and SYGVKD. Trimming removed 0 bases from V and 3 bases from J, with 2 bases in between. CDR3 nucleotide sequence: TGTGCCATCAGTGAGTCGGAAGAGACCCAGTACTTC. Protein sequence: CAISESEETQYF.

Only a few counts were recorded for this clonotype. V usage is TRBV24-1 and J usage is TRBJ2-7; D possibly corresponds to TRBD2 (6 bases). CDR1 KGHDR and CDR2 SFDVKD come from the germline V gene. Trimming removed 5 bases from V and 3 bases from J, with 13 bases in between. This CDR3 comprises 14 residues. Written as DNA, the CDR3 is TGTGCCACCAGTGCGGGGGACCCATACTACGAGCAGTACTTC. Encoded protein: CATSAGDPYYEQYF.

The rearrangement links TRBV5-1 to TRBJ2-2; D remains unclear. The CDR3 spans 14 residues. V was clipped by 0 bases and J by 4 bases, with 7 bases between them. Germline V CDR1 and CDR2: SGHRS, YFSETQ. The chain's CDR3 is CASSLGSVTGELFF. CDR3 DNA: TGCGCCAGCAGCTTGGGCTCGGTCACCGGGGAGCTGTTTTTT.

A note on this clonotype: A much larger clone sits a single nucleotide away, making a read error possible. The genes are TRBV7-2 and TRBJ2-5, with D perhaps TRBD2 (6 bases). CDR1 is SGHTA, CDR2 FQGNSA, per germline. The CDR3 runs 14 residues. The CDR3, as DNA: TGTGCCAACAGCTTAGATACTAGCCGAGGGACCCAGTACTTC. This encodes CANSLDTSRGTQYF.

This clonotype was seen repeatedly, ten times or more. V and J are TRBV30 and TRBJ1-1, with D unresolved. V dropped 3 bases and J dropped 0 bases, with 11 bases sitting between them. CDR1 is GTSNPN and CDR2 is SVGIG in the germline V gene (reference sequence). CDR3 length equals 14 residues. This CDR3 reads CAWSALLMNTEAFF. The CDR3, as DNA: TGTGCCTGGAGCGCGCTCTTAATGAACACTGAAGCTTTCTTT.

This clonotype appeared many times. This sequence joins TRBV9 and TRBJ2-7; D is possibly TRBD1 or TRBD2 (5 bases each). Between the trimmed V and J ends, which lost 0 bases and 6 bases, there was a span of 10 bases. The CDR3 sequence is 13 residues long. Looked up from germline, CDR1 is SGDLS and CDR2 is YYNGEE. CDR3 bases: TGTGCCAGCAGCGTAGACAGTGGGGGCGAGCAGTACTTC. The encoded protein is CASSVDSGGEQYF.

This clonotype has a count of ten or more. The chain recombines TRBV10-1 with TRBJ2-2; D may correspond to TRBD1 or TRBD2 (6 bases each). CDR1 is WNHNN, CDR2 SYGVQD, per germline (reference sequence). The CDR3 has 17 amino acids. The V gene lost 4 bases and the J gene lost 3 bases, with 18 bases spanning the gap. The CDR3 here is CASSGDNRRGHTGELFF. For the CDR3, the DNA is TGCGCCAGCAGTGGGGACAACCGGAGGGGTCACACCGGGGAGCTGTTTTTT.

This clonotype occurred many times. The chain uses TRBV29-1 and TRBJ1-1; D not resolved. Trimming removed 3 bases from V and 1 base from J, with 9 bases in between. The V gene's germline CDR1 is SQVTM and CDR2 ANQGSEA. This CDR3 spans 13 amino acids. CDR3 nucleotide sequence: TGCAGCGTTGATTATGGCCGGAACACTGAAGCTTTCTTT. Protein sequence: CSVDYGRNTEAFF. The full variable domain, completed using reference TRBV29-1 and TRBJ1-1, is SAVISQKPSRDICQRGTSLTIQCQVDSQVTMMFWYRQQPGQSLTLIATANQGSEATYESGFVIDKFPISRPNLTFSTLTVSNMSPEDSSIYLCSVDYGRNTEAFFGQGTRLTVV.

This sequence joins TRBV6-5 and TRBJ2-7; 10 nucleotides agree with TRBD2. The CDR3 extends over 16 amino acids. Germline V CDR1 and CDR2: MNHEY, SVGAGI. J was trimmed by 4 bases and V by 4 bases; bases with no gene match: 10. The CDR3 loop is CASSSLSLAGRYEQYF. CDR3 bases: TGTGCCAGCAGTTCCCTCTCACTAGCGGGACGATACGAGCAGTACTTC.

The J gene is TRBJ1-1, the V gene TRBV19; possibly TRBD1 for D (5 bases). Germline values: CDR1 LNHDA, CDR2 SQIVND (reference sequence). The CDR3 is 15 amino acids. Trimming pared 4 bases from V and 0 bases from J, leaving 12 bases between. CDR3 bases: TGTGCCAGTAGTAACCGCAGGGTGATGAACACTGAAGCTTTCTTT. Its protein is CASSNRRVMNTEAFF.

In this sample, this clonotype turned up many times. This chain links TRBV10-2 with TRBJ1-1; D is ambiguous. The V gene's germline CDR1 is WSHSY and CDR2 SAAADI. Between the trimmed V and J ends, which lost 0 bases and 3 bases, there was a span of 5 bases. The CDR3 spans 13 residues. Here the CDR3 reads CASSESQDTEAFF. The DNA for the CDR3 is TGCGCCAGCAGTGAGTCGCAAGACACTGAAGCTTTCTTT.

The genes are TRBV6-5 and TRBJ1-5; D is uncertain. Germline V gives CDR1 MNHEY, CDR2 SVGAGI. V lost 6 bases to trimming and J lost 4 bases, with 16 bases between them. The CDR3 contains 15 residues. CDR3 in DNA: TGTGCCAGCAGAGGAACTAATTTAGTAAATCAGCCCCAGCATTTT. Protein: CASRGTNLVNQPQHF.

The V and J genes are TRBV4-1 and TRBJ1-1, with unresolved D. Between the trimmed V and J ends, which lost 3 bases and 0 bases, there was a span of 5 bases. The germline V gene has CDR1 MGHRA and CDR2 YSYEKL. This CDR3 comprises 13 residues. The CDR3 region is CASSHLMNTEAFF. The CDR3 bases are TGCGCCAGCAGCCACCTTATGAACACTGAAGCTTTCTTT.